Presented here are 20 T cell receptor beta chains from one specimen sequenced in a study of blood T cell repertoires in COVID-19. The protocol was immunoSEQ multiplex PCR, while the TCRdb copy is restricted to in-frame clones and leaves out a portion. Of approximately 300,000 clones listed, more than 75% are singletons. Sequences were obtained from PBMCs or T cells enriched from blood (not recorded which). These receptors all stem from a man under 40 who had recovered from COVID-19.

The chain carries TRBV27 and TRBJ1-2; 7 nucleotides agree with TRBD1. The CDR3 loop spans 13 amino acids. Unmatched junction bases numbered 12, after V lost 7 bases and J lost 10 bases. In germline, CDR1 is MNHEY, CDR2 SMNVEV (reference sequence). This CDR3 is CASNHPGDSHYTF. As DNA, the CDR3 is TGTGCCAGCAACCACCCCGGGGACAGCCACTACACCTTC.

This chain connects TRBV10-1 to TRBJ1-2; no clear D gene. Germline V gives CDR1 WNHNN, CDR2 SYGVQD (reference sequence). The CDR3 runs to 13 residues. The germline V and J ends were trimmed by 2 bases and 4 bases, with 8 bases remaining between them. The CDR3 loop is CASSEQESYGYTF. The CDR3 DNA sequence: TGCGCCAGCAGTGAGCAGGAATCCTATGGCTACACCTTC.

This clone was observed a single time. The chain links TRBV4-2 to TRBJ2-7; TRBD2 matches at 12 bases. Germline V gene data show CDR1 as LGHNA and CDR2 as YNFKEQ. The CDR3 has 15 amino acids. V was clipped by 1 base and J by 4 bases; unmatched bases: 2. This CDR3 reads CASSQGLAGVYEQYF. In DNA form, the CDR3 reads TGTGCCAGCAGCCAAGGACTAGCGGGGGTGTACGAGCAGTACTTC.

Concerning this clone: Its ends do not fully match the called genes, so a read error is possible. The V and J genes are TRBV6-4 and TRBJ2-3, with TRBD2 matching over 13 bases. CDR3 size: 15 residues. Germline CDR1 MRHNA, CDR2 SNTAGT. The CDR3 nucleotides are TGTGTCAGCAGCCCAGGGACTAGCGGGGCAGATACGCAGTATTTT. Translated, it gives CVSSPGTSGADTQYF.

The chain employs TRBV19 and TRBJ2-3; possible D gene TRBD1, 6 bases. The CDR3 contains 16 residues. Germline V gives CDR1 LNHDA, CDR2 SQIVND (reference sequence). V shed 5 bases and J shed 2 bases, with 17 bases lying between them. CDR3 in amino acids: CASSPWGPASTDTQYF. The CDR3 DNA sequence: TGTGCCAGTAGTCCTTGGGGGCCAGCCTCCACAGATACGCAGTATTTT.

The chain employs TRBV6-5 and TRBJ2-3, with D tentatively TRBD2 (5 bases). The CDR3 extends over 16 amino acids. The V end lost 0 bases, the J end lost 5 bases, and 15 bases lay between the germline ends. Germline V gene sequence: CDR1 MNHEY, CDR2 SVGAGI. CDR3: CASSYSGRERIDTQYF. CDR3 DNA sequence: TGTGCCAGCAGTTACTCAGGTCGGGAACGCATAGATACGCAGTATTTT.

CDR3 DNA sequence: TGTGCCAGCAGCGTGCGGACAGGGACAGGAAACACCATATATTTT. It codes for CASSVRTGTGNTIYF. This chain joins TRBV9 and TRBJ1-3, with TRBD1 matching over 8 bases. From germline, CDR1 is SGDLS and CDR2 YYNGEE. With V trimmed by 2 bases and J by 4 bases, 5 bases remained unmatched. The CDR3 spans 15 residues.

CDR3 protein: CSVNLSGGQDTGELFF. The CDR3 DNA reads TGCAGCGTCAACCTCAGCGGGGGCCAGGACACCGGGGAGCTGTTTTTT. The gene calls are TRBV29-1 and TRBJ2-2; 8 bases align to TRBD2. The CDR3 runs to 16 residues. Germline CDR1 is SQVTM and CDR2 is ANQGSEA. With V trimmed by 6 bases and J by 3 bases, 12 bases remained unmatched.

V usage is TRBV11-2 and J usage is TRBJ1-2, with 9 bases fitting TRBD1. The length of the CDR3 is 14 residues. Germline CDR1 is SGHAT and CDR2 is FQNNGV. V gave up 1 base and J gave up 4 bases; unmatched junction bases: 1. CDR3 DNA: TGTGCCAGCAGCTTAGTGGACAGGGGCTATGGCTACACCTTC. It yields the protein CASSLVDRGYGYTF.

V and J are TRBV11-3 and TRBJ2-2; 13 bases match TRBD2. The CDR3 loop spans 19 amino acids. In germline, CDR1 is SGHNT, CDR2 YENEEA. Losses at the gene ends were 3 bases for V and 3 bases for J; bases not matched to a gene: 10. CDR3 sequence (DNA): TGTGCCAGCAGCTTCGACGGGACTAGCGGGATTACCGACACCGGGGAGCTGTTTTTT. Its translation: CASSFDGTSGITDTGELFF.

The genes are TRBV5-4 and TRBJ2-7; 9 bases line up with TRBD2. CDR1 and CDR2 from the germline V gene are SGHNT and YYREEE (reference sequence). J was trimmed by 6 bases and V by 4 bases; bases with no gene match: 14. CDR3 length: 16 amino acids. The CDR3 DNA reads TGTGCCAGCAGCGGTTGGGGGTTAGCGGGAGTTCTCGAGCAGTACTTC. It specifies CASSGWGLAGVLEQYF.

This clone was observed once. The V gene is TRBV18, the J gene TRBJ1-6; D is uncertain. The germline V gene has CDR1 KGHSH and CDR2 LQKENI. Trimming pared 5 bases from V and 5 bases from J, leaving 13 bases between. The CDR3 runs to 15 residues. The CDR3 bases are TGTGCCAGCTCAAGAGGGCCTCGGGATAATTCACCCCTCCACTTT. Amino acid sequence: CASSRGPRDNSPLHF.

V and J are TRBV7-6 and TRBJ2-5; 11 nucleotides match TRBD1. CDR1 is SGHVS and CDR2 is FNYEAQ in the germline V gene. CDR3 length: 17 amino acids. V lost 1 base and J lost 5; bases outside the gene matches: 9. The CDR3 DNA sequence: TGTGCCAGCAGCTTAGTGACCGGGACAGGGGGTAGGGAGACCCAGTACTTC. Residues: CASSLVTGTGGRETQYF.

V usage is TRBV27 and J usage is TRBJ1-2; D is possibly TRBD1 (5 bases). CDR1 and CDR2 from the germline V gene are MNHEY and SMNVEV (reference sequence). The CDR3 contains 13 residues. V lost 5 bases and J 3 bases, leaving 10 bases between the germline ends. CDR3 amino acids: CASSPRQYYGYTF. For the CDR3, the DNA is TGTGCCAGCAGTCCAAGACAGTACTATGGCTACACCTTC.

This chain connects TRBV18 to TRBJ2-7; 8 bases line up with TRBD2. CDR3 size: 16 residues. V trimming: 3 bases; J trimming: 6 bases; junction bases outside the gene matches: 13. Germline-derived CDR1 and CDR2 are KGHSH and LQKENI. CDR3 loop: CASSPVRTSFSLEQYF. Here the CDR3 DNA reads TGTGCCAGCTCACCCGTCAGGACTAGCTTTTCTCTCGAGCAGTACTTC.

The gene calls are TRBV7-9 and TRBJ2-5; 8 bases align to TRBD1. The J segment lost 2 bases and the V segment lost 5 bases, leaving 7 bases of the junction unmatched. Germline CDR1 SEHNR, CDR2 FQNEAQ (reference sequence). This CDR3 contains 15 residues. The CDR3: CASSRPRDRQETQYF. The CDR3 nucleotides are TGTGCCAGCAGCCGACCCCGGGACAGGCAAGAGACCCAGTACTTC.

The rearrangement uses TRBV6-5 and TRBJ2-3; the D is unclear. The CDR3 spans 12 residues. CDR1 and CDR2 from the germline V gene are MNHEY and SVGAGI. V lost 5 bases, J lost 5 bases, and 8 bases lay in between. CDR3 sequence (DNA): TGTGCCAGCAGTCCCCCGGTAGATACGCAGTATTTT. It specifies CASSPPVDTQYF.

This chain connects TRBV5-1 to TRBJ1-2; no definite D call. Trimming stripped 4 bases from V and 5 bases from J, with 18 bases between. This CDR3 contains 15 residues. Germline CDR1 SGHRS, CDR2 YFSETQ. The CDR3 DNA reads as TGCGCCAGCAGCCCGAGAGCCGGGGTCGGATATGGCTACACCTTC. Translated: CASSPRAGVGYGYTF.

The chain links TRBV24-1 to TRBJ1-1; D not certain. Germline V gene lookup returns CDR1 KGHDR and CDR2 SFDVKD. This CDR3 contains 15 residues. Trimming pared 3 bases from V and 4 bases from J, leaving 14 bases between. The CDR3 DNA is TGTGCCACCAGTGATCATAGAGTGAGCGGCACTGAAGCTTTCTTT. Its protein product is CATSDHRVSGTEAFF.

The chain recombines TRBV7-9 with TRBJ2-1, with TRBD1 matching 7 bases. Germline V gene lookup returns CDR1 SEHNR and CDR2 FQNEAQ (reference sequence). The J segment lost 5 bases and the V segment lost 6 bases, leaving 10 bases of the junction unmatched. This CDR3 has 15 amino acids. The CDR3 loop reads CASRHPGTENNEQFF. CDR3 coding DNA: TGTGCCAGCAGACATCCCGGGACAGAAAACAATGAGCAGTTCTTC.